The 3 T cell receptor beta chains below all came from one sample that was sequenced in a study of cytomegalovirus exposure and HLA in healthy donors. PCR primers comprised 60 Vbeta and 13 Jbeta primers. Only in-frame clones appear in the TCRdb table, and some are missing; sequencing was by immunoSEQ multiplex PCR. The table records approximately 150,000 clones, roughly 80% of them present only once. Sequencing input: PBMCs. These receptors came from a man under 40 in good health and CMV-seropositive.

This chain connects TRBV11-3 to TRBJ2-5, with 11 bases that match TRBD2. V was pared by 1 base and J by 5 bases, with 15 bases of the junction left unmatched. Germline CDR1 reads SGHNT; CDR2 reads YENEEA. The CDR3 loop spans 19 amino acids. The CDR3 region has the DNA TGTGCCAGCAGCTTAGGGCTACTAGCGGGGGCCCCCGGAAGGGAGACCCAGTACTTC. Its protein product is CASSLGLLAGAPGRETQYF.

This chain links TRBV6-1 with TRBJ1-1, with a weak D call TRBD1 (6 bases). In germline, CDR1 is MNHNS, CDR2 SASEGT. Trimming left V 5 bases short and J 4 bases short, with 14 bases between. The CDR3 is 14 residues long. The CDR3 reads CASSSRIGGTEAFF. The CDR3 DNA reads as TGTGCCAGCAGTTCGCGAATAGGGGGCACTGAAGCTTTCTTT.

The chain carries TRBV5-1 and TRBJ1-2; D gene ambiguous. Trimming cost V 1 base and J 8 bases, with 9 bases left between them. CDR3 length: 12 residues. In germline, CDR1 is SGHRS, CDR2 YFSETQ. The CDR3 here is CASSLSPGGYTF. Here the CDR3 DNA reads TGCGCCAGCAGCTTGAGCCCCGGGGGCTACACCTTC.